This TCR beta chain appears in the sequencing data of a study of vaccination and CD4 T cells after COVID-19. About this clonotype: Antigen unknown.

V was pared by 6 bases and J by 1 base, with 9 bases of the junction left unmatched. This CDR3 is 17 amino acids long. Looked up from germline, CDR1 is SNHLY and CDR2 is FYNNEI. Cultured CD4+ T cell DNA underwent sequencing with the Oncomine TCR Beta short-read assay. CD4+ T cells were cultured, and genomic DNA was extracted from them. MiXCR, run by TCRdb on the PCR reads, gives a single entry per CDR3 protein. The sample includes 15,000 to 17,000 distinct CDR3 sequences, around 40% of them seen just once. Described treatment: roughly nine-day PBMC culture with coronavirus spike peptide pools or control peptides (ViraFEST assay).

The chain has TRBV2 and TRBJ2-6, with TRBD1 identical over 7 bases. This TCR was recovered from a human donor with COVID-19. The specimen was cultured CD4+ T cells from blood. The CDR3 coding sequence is TGTGCCAGCAGAAAAGGGACAGTGCCATCTGGGGCCAACGTCCTGACTTTC. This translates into CASRKGTVPSGANVLTF.